Below are 28 T cell receptor beta chains sequenced from a single sample in a study of post-analysis software for immune sequencing data. Study-wide points: Four or five TRBV segments were more frequent in patients than controls; TRBV5-6, TRBV5-1 and TRBV20-1 belonged to this group.

cDNA libraries for TCR beta contained unique molecular identifiers. In TCRdb, the PCR reads were re-called with MiXCR into one record per CDR3 protein. The top ten clones hold 4.6% of a sample with 750,000 to 950,000 distinct CDR3 sequences, roughly half of them seen once. No antigen has been assigned to these receptors. Sequencing used blood. These receptors all come from a girl aged 10 to 17 with multiple sclerosis.

To note about this clonotype: The junction departs from germline at one end; a sequencing error may be responsible. The chain employs TRBV10-3 and TRBJ2-4; 7 bases align to TRBD1. The J call may be faulty, since TRBJ2-7 better matches the DNA end. Germline CDR1 ENHRY, CDR2 SYGVKD. This CDR3 spans 12 amino acids. The chain's CDR3 is CAVSENRGEQYF. The CDR3 DNA is TGTGCCGTCAGTGAGAACAGGGGCGAGCAGTACTTC.

This clonotype turned up a few times. CDR3 protein: CASSLVASGGPFTDTQYF. CDR3 DNA: TGTGCCAGCAGCTTAGTAGCTAGCGGGGGGCCGTTCACAGATACGCAGTATTTT. V and J are TRBV7-2 and TRBJ2-3, with TRBD2 matching 11 bases. The V and J ends lost 1 base and 2 bases, in that order; junction bases with no gene match: 8. The CDR3 consists of 18 residues. Germline V lookup: CDR1 SGHTA, CDR2 FQGNSA. The entire variable domain, with the rest obtained from reference TRBV7-2 and TRBJ2-3, is as follows: GAGVSQSPSNKVTEKGKDVELRCDPISGHTALYWYRQSLGQGLEFLIYFQGNSAPDKSGLPSDRFSAERTGGSVSTLTIQRTQQEDSAVYLCASSLVASGGPFTDTQYFGPGTRLTVL.

DNA of the CDR3: TGCGCCAGCAGCTTTACAGAAAACTACGAGCAGTACTTC. This codes for CASSFTENYEQYF. The chain is built from TRBV5-1 and TRBJ2-7; the D is unclear. Germline V gene data show CDR1 as SGHRS and CDR2 as YFSETQ. This CDR3 has 13 residues. Trimming shortened V by 2 bases and J by 3 bases, and 9 bases separated the two germline ends.

Notes on this clonotype: This may stem from a read error, because a much larger clone lies one nucleotide away. The rearrangement links TRBV12-3 or TRBV12-4 to TRBJ1-6, with unresolved D. V dropped 3 bases and J dropped 11 bases, with 5 bases sitting between them. CDR3 size: 11 residues. For the CDR3, the DNA is TGTGCCAGCAGTTTGGGTCCACCCCTCCACTTT. Residues: CASSLGPPLHF.

J is TRBJ2-5 and V is TRBV7-9; D remains unclear. V shed 7 bases and J shed 5 bases, with 17 bases lying between them. Germline CDR1 reads SEHNR; CDR2 reads FQNEAQ (reference sequence). CDR3 size: 14 residues. The CDR3 loop reads CASTPGSMYETQYF. CDR3 bases: TGTGCCAGCACCCCCGGGTCAATGTACGAGACCCAGTACTTC.

The chain has TRBV12-3 or TRBV12-4 and TRBJ1-5; 7 nucleotides line up with TRBD1. V lost 6 bases, J lost 5 bases, and 4 bases stayed unmatched. This CDR3 is 13 amino acids long. CDR3 amino acids: CASRRQGDQPQHF. For the CDR3, the DNA is TGTGCCAGCAGACGACAGGGTGATCAGCCCCAGCATTTT.

This rearrangement joins TRBV29-1 to TRBJ1-1, with unresolved D. This CDR3 contains 14 residues. Between the trimmed V and J ends, which lost 5 bases and 3 bases, there was a span of 16 bases. Germline V gene lookup returns CDR1 SQVTM and CDR2 ANQGSEA. Written as DNA, the CDR3 is TGCAGCGTTCACCCCCGGCTGGTGGACACTGAAGCTTTCTTT. It yields the protein CSVHPRLVDTEAFF.

Worth noting for this clonotype: One junction end disagrees with the germline gene, perhaps due to a read error. V gene TRBV5-1 combines with J gene TRBJ2-1; 10 bases fit TRBD2. The CDR3 is 18 residues long. The germline gives CDR1 SGHRS, CDR2 YFSETQ. The CDR3, as DNA: TGCGCCAGCAAAGGTTCTAGCGGGGGCTGGAGCTCCTACAACGAGCAGTTCTTC. Its protein is CASKGSSGGWSSYNEQFF.

This clonotype was picked up one time. CDR3: CASRHYRGHEQYF. The CDR3 DNA follows: TGTGCCAGCCGACATTACAGGGGGCATGAGCAGTACTTC. This chain joins TRBV5-6 and TRBJ2-4; TRBD1 aligns across 9 bases. This CDR3 region has 13 residues. Trimming took 7 bases from V and 13 from J; bases not matched to a gene: 12. Germline assignment: CDR1 SGHDT and CDR2 YYEEEE.

With regard to this clonotype: Compared with germline, one end of the junction differs, possibly owing to a read error. The chain recombines TRBV5-1 with TRBJ1-2; D unclear. In germline, CDR1 is SGHRS, CDR2 YFSETQ. The CDR3 loop spans 13 amino acids. The CDR3 region is CASSLQESYGYTF. CDR3 bases: TGCGCCAGTAGCTTGCAGGAAAGCTATGGCTACACCTTC.

The rearrangement links TRBV7-8 to TRBJ2-1, with TRBD2 identical over 8 bases. The germline V gene has CDR1 SGHVS and CDR2 FQNEAQ. The junction had 6 bases not matched to a gene; V was cut back by 1 base and J by 1 base. The CDR3 loop spans 17 amino acids. The CDR3 DNA reads TGTGCCAGCAGCTTAGGGACGGGGGGGCGGTCCTACAATGAGCAGTTCTTC. Amino acids: CASSLGTGGRSYNEQFF.

V and J are TRBV7-9 and TRBJ2-7; D is perhaps TRBD1 (6 bases). Deletions cut 2 bases from V and 2 bases from J, with 13 bases between. Looked up from germline, CDR1 is SEHNR and CDR2 is FQNEAQ (reference sequence). The CDR3 is made up of 15 amino acids. The CDR3 sequence is CASSLLPGVTYEQYF. DNA for the CDR3: TGTGCCAGCAGCTTACTGCCAGGGGTTACCTACGAGCAGTACTTC.

The CDR3 bases are TGTGCCAGCAGCTTGGGGACCAGAGCAACTAATGAAAAACTGTTTTTT. Translated, it gives CASSLGTRATNEKLFF. This chain connects TRBV7-9 to TRBJ1-4, with a tentative D call TRBD1 (5 bases). Germline loops: CDR1 SEHNR, CDR2 FQNEAQ (reference sequence). Deletions cut 3 bases from V and 0 bases from J, with 11 bases between. CDR3 length: 16 amino acids.

The chain links TRBV12-3 or TRBV12-4 to TRBJ1-2; D unresolved. This CDR3 spans 13 amino acids. The V end lost 4 bases, the J end lost 4 bases, and 10 bases lay between the germline ends. CDR3 bases: TGTGCCAGCAGTTCGGTCGGGAGCTATGGCTACACCTTC. It is translated as CASSSVGSYGYTF.

This chain connects TRBV7-9 to TRBJ2-3; TRBD1 matches 8 bases. The CDR3 spans 17 residues. The trim removed 4 bases at V and 4 bases at J, leaving 13 bases unmatched. CDR1 and CDR2 from the germline V gene are SEHNR and FQNEAQ (reference sequence). The CDR3 reads CASSYSSRTGQADTQYF. Here the CDR3 DNA reads TGTGCCAGCAGCTATAGCAGTAGGACAGGGCAGGCAGATACGCAGTATTTT.

The chain combines TRBV6-6 with TRBJ1-1, with D possibly being TRBD1 (5 bases). V dropped 8 bases and J dropped 4 bases, with 20 bases sitting between them. The germline CDR1 and CDR2 sequences are MNHNY and SVGAGI (reference sequence). The CDR3 is 15 amino acids. CDR3 in DNA: TGTGCCAGCTGCCCCCGGAAGGGGATGGGCACTGAAGCTTTCTTT. Protein product: CASCPRKGMGTEAFF.

The chain has TRBV6-1 and TRBJ2-3; no clear D gene. Trimming removed 7 bases from V and 3 bases from J, with 11 bases in between. The germline V gene encodes CDR1 MNHNS and CDR2 SASEGT. CDR3 length equals 13 residues. CDR3 loop: CASNFQQTDTQYF. CDR3 nucleotides: TGTGCCAGCAATTTCCAGCAGACAGATACGCAGTATTTT.

J is TRBJ2-1 and V is TRBV7-2, with D hard to call. V was clipped by 1 base and J by 0 bases, with 7 bases between them. The CDR3 spans 15 residues. CDR1 and CDR2 from the germline V gene are SGHTA and FQGNSA. CDR3 protein: CASSLEKTSYNEQFF. As DNA, the CDR3 is TGTGCCAGCAGCTTAGAGAAAACCTCCTACAATGAGCAGTTCTTC.

This clonotype was seen a handful of times. The chain couples TRBV20-1 to TRBJ2-5, with 8 bases fitting TRBD2. The J call may be incorrect, as the DNA end agrees better with TRBJ2-7. Germline CDR1 DFQATT, CDR2 SNEGSKA (reference sequence). CDR3 size: 14 residues. The CDR3 loop reads CSALEAGGGYEQYF. As DNA, the CDR3 is TGCAGCGCACTTGAGGCGGGAGGTGGCTACGAGCAGTACTTC.

The chain is built from TRBV6-1 and TRBJ1-5; no definite D call. This CDR3 has 11 residues. The V end was cut by 0 bases, the J end by 7 bases, with 1 base between. Germline V gene lookup returns CDR1 MNHNS and CDR2 SASEGT. CDR3 DNA: TGTGCCAGCAGTGAAGCCCAGCCCCAGCATTTT. Translated, it gives CASSEAQPQHF.

V usage is TRBV20-1 and J usage is TRBJ2-1; tentative D call: TRBD2 (5 bases). Germline V CDR1 and CDR2: DFQATT, SNEGSKA (reference sequence). V lost 6 bases, J lost 7 bases, and 16 bases lay in between. CDR3 size: 13 residues. The CDR3 DNA follows: TGCAGTGCCGTACAGACTATAATGAATGAGCAGTTCTTC. It specifies CSAVQTIMNEQFF.

This rearrangement joins TRBV2 to TRBJ2-5, with D possibly being TRBD2 (5 bases). Trimming stripped 6 bases from V and 11 bases from J, with 22 bases between. The germline V gene encodes CDR1 SNHLY and CDR2 FYNNEI. This CDR3 comprises 14 residues. The CDR3, as DNA: TGTGCCAGCAGCCAGAAGCAGCGGTACTTGGAGCAGTACTTC. It is translated as CASSQKQRYLEQYF.

The rearrangement joins TRBV5-1 to TRBJ2-3, with D perhaps matching TRBD1 (6 bases). The CDR3 sequence is 15 residues long. Trimming stripped 4 bases from V and 4 bases from J, with 16 bases between. The germline gives CDR1 SGHRS, CDR2 YFSETQ. CDR3 amino acids: CASSTGQLGADTQYF. CDR3 coding DNA: TGCGCCAGCAGCACCGGACAGCTCGGGGCAGATACGCAGTATTTT.

In DNA, the CDR3 is TGTGCCAGCAGTCCTACCCTAGCGCTTGCCTACGAGCAGTACTTC. Protein product: CASSPTLALAYEQYF. The genes are TRBV28 and TRBJ2-7; D may be TRBD2 (6 bases). There are 15 residues in the CDR3. Trimming left V 5 bases short and J 2 bases short, with 16 bases between. Germline lookup yields CDR1 MDHEN and CDR2 SYDVKM.

The genes are TRBV5-1 and TRBJ2-3; TRBD2 matches at 9 bases. Germline V CDR1 and CDR2: SGHRS, YFSETQ. The CDR3 loop spans 16 amino acids. The trim removed 1 base at V and 1 base at J, leaving 4 bases unmatched. The CDR3: CASSLKVAGGTDTQYF. Here the CDR3 DNA reads TGCGCCAGCAGCTTGAAGGTAGCGGGGGGCACAGATACGCAGTATTTT.

This clonotype occurred a few times. The chain uses TRBV29-1 and TRBJ1-1; D not resolved. This CDR3 has 11 amino acids. The ends were cut back, 0 bases at V and 5 bases at J, with 4 bases in the middle. Per the germline V gene, CDR1 is SQVTM and CDR2 is ANQGSEA. The CDR3 nucleotides are TGCAGCGTTGAAGAGACGACTGAAGCTTTCTTT. Residues: CSVEETTEAFF.

V gene TRBV7-8 combines with J gene TRBJ1-4; possible D gene TRBD1, 6 bases. V was cut by 9 bases and J by 6 bases, with 14 bases left in between. Germline V gives CDR1 SGHVS, CDR2 FQNEAQ. This CDR3 comprises 13 residues. In DNA form, the CDR3 reads TGTGCCAGTACCACAGGGTGGGATGAAAAACTGTTTTTT. Its translation is CASTTGWDEKLFF.

V usage is TRBV12-3 or TRBV12-4 and J usage is TRBJ1-1; 9 bases line up with TRBD1. The length of the CDR3 is 13 residues. V lost 6 bases to trimming and J lost 7 bases; unmatched junction nucleotides: 6. The CDR3 protein is CASSYRGPGEAFF. As DNA, the CDR3 is TGTGCCAGCAGCTACAGGGGGCCGGGTGAAGCTTTCTTT.